Each of the 31 T cell receptor beta chains below was sequenced from the same sample in a study of identical twins. TCRdb re-derived calls from the 5' RACE reads in MiXCR, one entry per CDR3 protein. Of 1.5 million to 2 million distinct CDR3 sequences listed, roughly a third are singletons. Material for sequencing was cord blood. Source of these receptors: a newborn girl in good health.

This clonotype was found once. The V gene is TRBV29-1, the J gene TRBJ1-1, with D perhaps matching TRBD1 (5 bases). V lost 3 bases and J lost 1, with 15 bases in between. The CDR3 length is 15 residues. CDR1 is SQVTM, CDR2 ANQGSEA, per germline. The CDR3 region has the DNA TGCAGCGTTGATGGGTCGGGGGGTCGGAACACTGAAGCTTTCTTT. Translating gives CSVDGSGGRNTEAFF. The full variable domain, its missing parts supplied by reference TRBV29-1 and TRBJ1-1, is SAVISQKPSRDICQRGTSLTIQCQVDSQVTMMFWYRQQPGQSLTLIATANQGSEATYESGFVIDKFPISRPNLTFSTLTVSNMSPEDSSIYLCSVDGSGGRNTEAFFGQGTRLTVV.

This clonotype was counted only a few times. The rearrangement uses TRBV12-3 or TRBV12-4 and TRBJ2-2; the match to TRBD2 covers 7 bases. The CDR3 is 15 residues long. V shed 2 bases and J 6 bases; nucleotides not matched to a gene: 6. CDR3 in amino acids: CASSLPAGWSGELFF. Written as DNA, the CDR3 is TGTGCCAGCAGTTTACCAGCGGGGTGGTCCGGGGAGCTGTTTTTT.

This clonotype has ten or more counts. This sequence joins TRBV3-1 and TRBJ2-7, with no clear D. This CDR3 contains 12 residues. The germline V gene encodes CDR1 LGHDT and CDR2 YNNKEL (reference sequence). Trimming shortened V by 2 bases and J by 3 bases, and 5 bases separated the two germline ends. The CDR3 is CASSQTNYEQYF. DNA for the CDR3: TGTGCCAGCAGCCAAACTAACTACGAGCAGTACTTC.

This clonotype was detected a few times. The chain combines TRBV5-1 with TRBJ2-5, with D possibly called TRBD1 or TRBD2 (5 bases each). The V gene's germline CDR1 is SGHRS and CDR2 YFSETQ. This CDR3 is 15 amino acids long. Trimming cost V 4 bases and J 0 bases, with 13 bases left between them. The CDR3 loop is CASSGVGTYQETQYF. CDR3 nucleotides: TGCGCCAGCAGCGGTGTGGGGACGTACCAAGAGACCCAGTACTTC.

This chain uses TRBV25-1 with TRBJ1-1; D is ambiguous. This CDR3 spans 12 amino acids. The germline V gene encodes CDR1 MGHDK and CDR2 SYGVNS. The ends were cut back, 3 bases at V and 3 bases at J, with 5 bases in the middle. CDR3 residues: CASSDRYTEAFF. The CDR3 DNA follows: TGTGCCAGCAGTGATAGGTACACTGAAGCTTTCTTT.

This clonotype came up a few times. The chain is built from TRBV27 and TRBJ2-3; TRBD2 matches at 9 bases. Germline loops: CDR1 MNHEY, CDR2 SMNVEV (reference sequence). V lost 0 bases, J lost 0 bases, and 10 bases stayed unmatched. This CDR3 is built from 19 residues. CDR3 bases: TGTGCCAGCAGTTTATCAGCGCTAGCGGGGATACCTAGCACAGATACGCAGTATTTT. It encodes CASSLSALAGIPSTDTQYF.

This clonotype was found once. The junction shows a germline mismatch at one end, possibly a read error. This sequence joins TRBV24-1 and TRBJ2-3; D is uncertain. CDR3 length equals 11 residues. CDR1 is KGHDR, CDR2 SFDVKD, per germline. CDR3 protein: CATSDIDTRYF. In DNA, the CDR3 is TGTGCCACCAGTGATATCGATACGCGGTATTTT.

This clonotype appeared a few times. The genes are TRBV6-2 or TRBV6-3 and TRBJ1-4; TRBD1 matches at 9 bases. This CDR3 is 18 amino acids long. Germline values: CDR1 MNHEY, CDR2 SVGEGT. With V trimmed by 5 bases and J by 3 bases, 13 bases remained unmatched. CDR3 region: CASSPGQGRPGANEKLFF. CDR3 coding DNA: TGTGCCAGCAGTCCCGGACAGGGGAGGCCAGGCGCTAATGAAAAACTGTTTTTT.

This sequence joins TRBV20-1 and TRBJ2-3, with D perhaps TRBD2 (6 bases). There are 14 residues in the CDR3. Trimming took off 1 base at V and 4 bases at J, with 12 bases between the two ends. Looked up from germline, CDR1 is DFQATT and CDR2 is SNEGSKA (reference sequence). The CDR3 sequence is CSARAGVEADTQYF. CDR3 bases: TGCAGTGCTAGAGCGGGAGTGGAGGCAGATACGCAGTATTTT.

This sequence joins TRBV23-1 and TRBJ2-1, with D possibly TRBD2 on 6 matching bases. TRBV23-1 is identified as an open reading frame with a role that is uncertain. This CDR3 is built from 19 residues. V was clipped by 4 bases and J by 0 bases, with 22 bases between them. CDR3 sequence: CASSPDRVDPAGSYNEQFF. The CDR3 coding sequence is TGCGCCAGCAGTCCCGACAGAGTTGATCCAGCGGGCTCCTACAATGAGCAGTTCTTC.

The gene calls are TRBV10-3 and TRBJ2-7, with 7 bases identical to TRBD2. From germline, CDR1 is ENHRY and CDR2 SYGVKD. The CDR3 consists of 12 residues. V lost 6 bases and J lost 11; bases outside the gene matches: 10. The CDR3 loop is CAIRDPGRGEYF. The CDR3 DNA follows: TGTGCCATCAGGGACCCTGGGAGGGGAGAGTACTTC.

The rearrangement joins TRBV29-1 to TRBJ2-7, with unresolved D. This CDR3 contains 12 residues. V lost 1 base, J lost 4 bases, and 8 bases lay in between. CDR1 and CDR2 (germline): SQVTM, ANQGSEA. The DNA for the CDR3 is TGCAGCGTTGAAGTTTCAGGTTACGAGCAGTACTTC. It codes for CSVEVSGYEQYF.

The CDR3 sequence is CSARQDNEKLFF. The DNA of the CDR3 is TGCAGTGCTAGACAGGACAATGAAAAACTGTTTTTT. The rearrangement joins TRBV20-1 to TRBJ1-4; D uncertain. Germline lookup yields CDR1 DFQATT and CDR2 SNEGSKA (reference sequence). The CDR3 has 12 residues. V was cut by 2 bases and J by 5 bases, with 6 bases left in between.

The chain employs TRBV11-2 and TRBJ2-1; D unresolved. Germline CDR1 SGHAT, CDR2 FQNNGV. V was shortened by 0 bases and J by 8 bases, with 14 bases between the two germline ends. CDR3 size: 15 residues. CDR3: CASSLDPDLSDEQFF. Written as DNA, the CDR3 is TGTGCCAGCAGCTTAGATCCGGACCTCAGCGATGAGCAGTTCTTC.

This clonotype was seen more than once but under ten times. The chain uses TRBV3-1 and TRBJ2-5; the match to TRBD2 covers 10 bases. The J segment lost 11 bases and the V segment lost 1 base, leaving 10 bases of the junction unmatched. Germline-derived CDR1 and CDR2 are LGHDT and YNNKEL (reference sequence). This CDR3 has 15 residues. CDR3 residues: CASSQAPLAGVEQYF. DNA of the CDR3: TGTGCCAGCAGCCAAGCCCCCCTAGCGGGAGTTGAGCAGTACTTC.

The V and J genes are TRBV18 and TRBJ2-1; D is perhaps TRBD1 (6 bases). This CDR3 has 15 amino acids. CDR1 KGHSH and CDR2 LQKENI come from the germline V gene. The V and J ends lost 2 bases and 5 bases respectively, with 13 bases between them. DNA for the CDR3: TGTGCCAGCTCACCAGCTAGGGGGAAGCACAATGAGCAGTTCTTC. Its translation is CASSPARGKHNEQFF.

This clonotype was counted between two and nine times. The chain couples TRBV6-2 or TRBV6-3 to TRBJ2-7, with TRBD2 matching 8 bases. Germline-derived CDR1 and CDR2 are MNHEY and SVGEGT. This CDR3 is 14 amino acids long. V dropped 7 bases and J dropped 0; count of bases not matched to a gene: 5. CDR3 DNA: TGTGCCAGCAAACTCAGCGGGAGCTCCTACGAGCAGTACTTC. It encodes CASKLSGSSYEQYF.

The J gene is TRBJ2-4, the V gene TRBV12-3 or TRBV12-4; D is perhaps TRBD1 or TRBD2 (5 bases each). Trimming shortened V by 3 bases and J by 1 base, and 10 bases separated the two germline ends. The CDR3 consists of 15 residues. CDR3: CASSFGAGAKNIQYF. CDR3 DNA sequence: TGTGCCAGCAGTTTCGGGGCAGGGGCCAAAAACATTCAGTACTTC.

This clonotype was observed a handful of times. A clone one base away is much larger, so this may be a read error. The V call is TRBV5-1, the J call TRBJ2-7; 11 positions agree with TRBD2. Germline trimming cut 0 bases from V and 3 bases from J; bases unmatched to any gene: 2. Germline V gene lookup returns CDR1 SGHRS and CDR2 YFSETQ. CDR3 size: 15 residues. CDR3 region: CASSLDGTSGYEQYF. In nucleotides, the CDR3 is TGCGCCAGCAGCTTGGACGGGACTAGCGGCTACGAGCAGTACTTC. The full variable domain, its missing parts supplied by reference TRBV5-1 and TRBJ2-7, is KAGVTQTPRYLIKTRGQQVTLSCSPISGHRSVSWYQQTPGQGLQFLFEYFSETQRNKGNFPGRFSGRQFSNSRSEMNVSTLELGDSALYLCASSLDGTSGYEQYFGPGTRLTVT.

In its sample, this clonotype was seen many times. The V gene is TRBV5-1, the J gene TRBJ1-1; weak D call: TRBD1 (5 bases). The V end lost 4 bases, the J end lost 2 bases, and 9 bases lay between the germline ends. Germline assignment: CDR1 SGHRS and CDR2 YFSETQ. The CDR3 is 13 residues long. This chain's CDR3 is CASSRDSNTEAFF. The CDR3 DNA reads as TGCGCCAGCAGCCGCGACAGTAACACTGAAGCTTTCTTT.

The chain uses TRBV4-1 and TRBJ2-1, with D possibly being TRBD1 (6 bases). The CDR3 covers 13 residues. The V gene's germline CDR1 is MGHRA and CDR2 YSYEKL. The ends were cut back, 5 bases at V and 10 bases at J, with 15 bases in the middle. CDR3 DNA: TGCGCCAGCAGCAAGGACAGCCGTCGGGAGCAGTTCTTC. Residues: CASSKDSRREQFF.

This clonotype has more than one count but fewer than ten. The V call is TRBV10-3, the J call TRBJ2-1, with 12 nucleotides matching TRBD2. CDR3 length: 14 amino acids. Per the germline V gene, CDR1 is ENHRY and CDR2 is SYGVKD. V gave up 8 bases and J gave up 6 bases; unmatched junction bases: 5. The CDR3 sequence is CAIGGLAGFNEQFF. The CDR3 DNA follows: TGTGCCATCGGGGGACTAGCGGGCTTCAATGAGCAGTTCTTC.

The sample holds a few counts of this clonotype. The V call is TRBV7-2, the J call TRBJ1-6; D is possibly TRBD1 (6 bases). Looked up from germline, CDR1 is SGHTA and CDR2 is FQGNSA. V lost 6 bases, J lost 6 bases, and 12 bases lay in between. The CDR3 has 14 amino acids. The CDR3 loop is CASSRDTRNSPLHF. The CDR3 region has the DNA TGTGCCAGCAGTCGGGACACCCGTAATTCACCCCTCCACTTT.

The chain combines TRBV29-1 with TRBJ2-5, with a possible D match to TRBD1 (6 bases). The V gene lost 2 bases and the J gene lost 1 base, with 11 bases spanning the gap. The length of the CDR3 is 14 residues. Germline V gives CDR1 SQVTM, CDR2 ANQGSEA. The CDR3 DNA sequence: TGCAGCGTTGAATTCCGGGACACCCAAGAGACCCAGTACTTC. This translates into CSVEFRDTQETQYF.

This chain joins TRBV11-2 and TRBJ2-1; D is unresolved. The CDR3 runs to 14 residues. CDR1 and CDR2 from the germline V gene are SGHAT and FQNNGV. V was clipped by 4 bases and J by 7 bases, with 14 bases between them. CDR3 region: CASSSTRELNEQFF. In DNA, the CDR3 is TGTGCCAGCAGCTCAACAAGGGAACTTAATGAGCAGTTCTTC.

This clonotype was seen a handful of times. The chain recombines TRBV28 with TRBJ2-2, with a weak D call TRBD1 (6 bases). V was pared by 4 bases and J by 6 bases, with 15 bases between. This CDR3 comprises 15 residues. Germline V lookup: CDR1 MDHEN, CDR2 SYDVKM. CDR3 residues: CASSSSNRVPGELFF. In DNA form, the CDR3 reads TGTGCCAGCAGTTCGTCAAACAGGGTACCCGGGGAGCTGTTTTTT.

The chain is built from TRBV5-1 and TRBJ2-1; possible D gene TRBD2, 6 bases. From germline, CDR1 is SGHRS and CDR2 YFSETQ. The CDR3 is 14 amino acids. Trimming left V 4 bases short and J 8 bases short, with 16 bases between. In nucleotides, the CDR3 is TGCGCCAGCAGCAGACTAGGAGGGCGGTATGAGCAGTTCTTC. As protein: CASSRLGGRYEQFF. Variable domain in full (rest from reference TRBV5-1 and TRBJ2-1): KAGVTQTPRYLIKTRGQQVTLSCSPISGHRSVSWYQQTPGQGLQFLFEYFSETQRNKGNFPGRFSGRQFSNSRSEMNVSTLELGDSALYLCASSRLGGRYEQFFGPGTRLTVL.

This clonotype was found a few times. The V call is TRBV27, the J call TRBJ2-2; 7 bases fit TRBD2. Germline V gene data show CDR1 as MNHEY and CDR2 as SMNVEV (reference sequence). This CDR3 comprises 15 residues. V trimming: 1 base; J trimming: 5 bases; junction bases outside the gene matches: 4. CDR3 bases: TGTGCCAGCAGTTTATGGGAGGGGCGAACCGGGGAGCTGTTTTTT. Translating gives CASSLWEGRTGELFF.

Note on this clonotype: The junction does not match germline at one end; this may be a read error. The V gene is TRBV4-1, the J gene TRBJ2-3, with 11 bases identical to TRBD2. The CDR3 is 19 amino acids. CDR1 and CDR2 from the germline V gene are MGHRA and YSYEKL. CDR3: CAGSFRGRTSGGSTDTQYF. The CDR3 nucleotides are TGCGCCGGCAGCTTCCGTGGCCGAACTAGCGGGGGTAGCACAGATACGCAGTATTTT.

The chain has TRBV6-1 and TRBJ1-5; no definite D call. The germline CDR1 and CDR2 sequences are MNHNS and SASEGT. V lost 4 bases and J lost 3, with 10 bases in between. This CDR3 contains 14 residues. The CDR3 loop is CASSGIGFNQPQHF. The DNA of the CDR3 is TGTGCCAGCAGTGGCATAGGATTCAATCAGCCCCAGCATTTT.

The chain employs TRBV10-3 and TRBJ2-3, with 11 bases identical to TRBD2. Germline lookup yields CDR1 ENHRY and CDR2 SYGVKD. The trim removed 6 bases at V and 4 bases at J, leaving 6 bases unmatched. There are 15 residues in the CDR3. This CDR3 reads CAIRASGRPADTQYF. The CDR3 bases are TGTGCCATCAGGGCTAGCGGGAGGCCCGCAGATACGCAGTATTTT.